This T cell receptor (beta chain) was captured in a study of blood T cell repertoires in COVID-19. About the study: The United States, Italy and Spain supplied acute and convalescent COVID-19 samples.

In the original processing: Estimation of nucleated cell counts relied on the amplification of reference gene primers. Here immunoSEQ multiplex PCR was the method, and the copy in TCRdb shows in-frame clones only, minus some. From that table come the V and J calls and clone size; the DNA was used to work out D and trimming. The sample lists about 150,000 clones, over 75% occurring once. Seattle's cohort entered during active infection and was followed longitudinally. CDR3 size: 15 residues. J gave up 5 bases and V 0 bases, and 7 bases lay outside the gene matches. Germline V gene sequence: CDR1 SGHRS, CDR2 YFSETQ.

The source is a man between 18 and 29 years old with COVID-19, enrolled during active disease. The rearrangement uses TRBV5-1 and TRBJ2-5; 7 positions match TRBD1. Sequences were obtained from peripheral blood. Here the CDR3 reads CASSLVFGRGETQYF. DNA of the CDR3: TGCGCCAGCAGCTTGGTTTTTGGCAGGGGGGAGACCCAGTACTTC.